This record looks at one T cell receptor beta chain sequence and its context. This record comes from a study of T-cell reconstitution after alpha-beta-depleted transplantation in children. Germline CDR1 and CDR2: SGHTA and FQGNSA. The CDR3 is made up of 16 amino acids. Trimming cost V 3 bases and J 4 bases; bases outside gene matches: 10. A library of TCRbeta sequences, prepared with unique molecular identifiers, was generated. TCRdb itself ran the PCR reads through MiXCR, one entry per CDR3 protein. The table shows about 830,000 distinct CDR3 sequences, with roughly 15% occurring only once. The chain joins TRBV7-2 to TRBJ1-2; TRBD1 matches 8 bases. Sequences were derived from PBMCs, mostly from graft donor cells, sampled 360 days after TCRalphabeta/CD19-depleted stem cell transplant. This sequence originates from a male patient aged 10 to 17 who had a stem cell transplant for acute lymphoblastic leukemia, so the T cells may come from the graft donor. This chain's CDR3 is CASSLYQGADAYGYTF. DNA for the CDR3: TGTGCCAGCAGCTTGTACCAGGGGGCGGATGCCTATGGCTACACCTTC.